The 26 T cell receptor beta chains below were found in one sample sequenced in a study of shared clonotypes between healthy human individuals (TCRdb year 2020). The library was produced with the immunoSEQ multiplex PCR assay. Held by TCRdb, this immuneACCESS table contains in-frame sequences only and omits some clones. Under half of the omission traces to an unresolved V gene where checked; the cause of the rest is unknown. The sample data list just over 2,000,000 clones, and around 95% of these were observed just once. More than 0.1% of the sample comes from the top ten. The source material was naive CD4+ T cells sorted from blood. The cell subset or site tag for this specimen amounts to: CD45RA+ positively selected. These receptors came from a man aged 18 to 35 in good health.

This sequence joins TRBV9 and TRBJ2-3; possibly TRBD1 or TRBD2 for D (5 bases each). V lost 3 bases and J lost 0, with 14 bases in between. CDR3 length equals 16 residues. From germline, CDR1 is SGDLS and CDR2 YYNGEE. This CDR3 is CASSESEGSSTDTQYF. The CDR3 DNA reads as TGTGCCAGCAGCGAATCAGAGGGGAGTAGCACAGATACGCAGTATTTT. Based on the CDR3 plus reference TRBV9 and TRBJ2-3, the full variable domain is DSGVTQTPKHLITATGQRVTLRCSPRSGDLSVYWYQQSLDQGLQFLIQYYNGEERAKGNILERFSAQQFPDLHSELNLSSLELGDSALYFCASSESEGSSTDTQYFGPGTRLTVL.

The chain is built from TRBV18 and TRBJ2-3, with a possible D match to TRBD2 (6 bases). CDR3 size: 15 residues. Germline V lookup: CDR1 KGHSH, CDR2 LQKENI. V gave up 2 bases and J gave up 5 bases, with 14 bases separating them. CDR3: CASSPALAAGDTQYF. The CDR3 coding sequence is TGTGCCAGCTCACCAGCTCTGGCAGCGGGAGATACGCAGTATTTT.

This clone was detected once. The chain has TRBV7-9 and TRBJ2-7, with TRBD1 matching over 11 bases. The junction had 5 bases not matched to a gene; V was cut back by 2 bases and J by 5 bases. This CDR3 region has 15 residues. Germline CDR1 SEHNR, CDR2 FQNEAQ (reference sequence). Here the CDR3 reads CASSLIGTGGHEQYF. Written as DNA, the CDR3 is TGTGCCAGCAGCTTAATCGGGACAGGGGGTCACGAGCAGTACTTC.

In DNA, the CDR3 is TGTGCCAGCATCCACAGCACAGATACGCAGTATTTT. As protein: CASIHSTDTQYF. This rearrangement joins TRBV6-1 to TRBJ2-3; D is unresolved. The CDR3 runs to 12 residues. Per the germline V gene, CDR1 is MNHNS and CDR2 is SASEGT. The ends were cut back, 7 bases at V and 0 bases at J, with 5 bases in the middle.

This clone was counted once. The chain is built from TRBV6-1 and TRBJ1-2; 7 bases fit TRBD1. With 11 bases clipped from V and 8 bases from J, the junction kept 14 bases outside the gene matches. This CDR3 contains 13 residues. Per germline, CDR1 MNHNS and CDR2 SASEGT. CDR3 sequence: CAGRTGTALGYTF. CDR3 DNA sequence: TGTGCCGGCCGAACCGGGACAGCGCTCGGCTACACCTTC.

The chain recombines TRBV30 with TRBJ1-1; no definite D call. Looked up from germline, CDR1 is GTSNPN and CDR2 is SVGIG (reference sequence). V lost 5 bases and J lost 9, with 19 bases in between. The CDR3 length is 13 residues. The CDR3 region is CAWSKDLLNQAFF. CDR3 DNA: TGTGCCTGGTCTAAGGACTTACTTAATCAAGCTTTCTTT.

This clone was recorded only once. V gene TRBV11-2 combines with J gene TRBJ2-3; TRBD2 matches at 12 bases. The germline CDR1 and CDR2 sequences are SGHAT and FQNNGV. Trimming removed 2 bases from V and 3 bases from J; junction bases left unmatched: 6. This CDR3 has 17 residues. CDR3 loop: CASSLTLLAGGTDTQYF. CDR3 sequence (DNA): TGTGCCAGCAGCTTAACCTTACTAGCGGGAGGAACAGATACGCAGTATTTT.

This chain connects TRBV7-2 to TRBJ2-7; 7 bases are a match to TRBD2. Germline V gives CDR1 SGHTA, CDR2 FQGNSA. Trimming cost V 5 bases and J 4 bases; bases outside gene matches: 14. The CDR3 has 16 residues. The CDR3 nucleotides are TGTGCCAGCAGCCTGACTAGCCAACCCTCCCTTTACGAGCAGTACTTC. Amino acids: CASSLTSQPSLYEQYF.

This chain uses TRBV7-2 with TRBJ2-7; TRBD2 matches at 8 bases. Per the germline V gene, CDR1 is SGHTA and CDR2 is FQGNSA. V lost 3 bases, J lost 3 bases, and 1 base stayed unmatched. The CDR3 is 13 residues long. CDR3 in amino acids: CASSLRGDYEQYF. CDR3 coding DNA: TGTGCCAGCAGCTTGCGGGGGGACTACGAGCAGTACTTC.

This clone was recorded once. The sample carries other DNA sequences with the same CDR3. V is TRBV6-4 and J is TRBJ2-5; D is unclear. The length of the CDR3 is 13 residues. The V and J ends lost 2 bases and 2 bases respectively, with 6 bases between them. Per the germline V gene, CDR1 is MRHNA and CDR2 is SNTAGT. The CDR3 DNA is TGTGCCAGCAGTGACGGCCCGCAAGAGACCCAGTACTTC. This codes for CASSDGPQETQYF.

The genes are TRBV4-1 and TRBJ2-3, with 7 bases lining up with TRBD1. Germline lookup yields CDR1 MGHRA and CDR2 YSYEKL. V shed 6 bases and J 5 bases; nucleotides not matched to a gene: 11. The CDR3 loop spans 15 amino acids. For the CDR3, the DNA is TGCGCCAGCAGTCGACAGGGTCTTTCCGTAGATACGCAGTATTTT. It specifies CASSRQGLSVDTQYF.

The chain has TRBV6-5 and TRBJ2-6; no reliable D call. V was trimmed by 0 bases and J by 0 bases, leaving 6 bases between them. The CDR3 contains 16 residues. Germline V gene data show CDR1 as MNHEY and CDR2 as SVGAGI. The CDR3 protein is CASSYSLGSGANVLTF. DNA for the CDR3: TGTGCCAGCAGTTACTCTCTGGGCTCTGGGGCCAACGTCCTGACTTTC.

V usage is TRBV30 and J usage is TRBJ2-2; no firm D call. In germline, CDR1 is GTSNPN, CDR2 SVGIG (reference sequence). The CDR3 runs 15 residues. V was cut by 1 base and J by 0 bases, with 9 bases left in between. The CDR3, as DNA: TGTGCCTGGAGTGGGGTCGACGCGAACACCGGGGAGCTGTTTTTT. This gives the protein CAWSGVDANTGELFF.

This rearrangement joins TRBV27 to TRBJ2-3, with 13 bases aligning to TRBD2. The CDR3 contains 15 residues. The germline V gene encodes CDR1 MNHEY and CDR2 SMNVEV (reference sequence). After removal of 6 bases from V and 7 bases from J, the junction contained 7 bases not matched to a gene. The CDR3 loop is CASRAGTSGKNTQYF. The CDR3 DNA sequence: TGTGCCAGCAGAGCCGGGACTAGCGGGAAAAATACGCAGTATTTT.

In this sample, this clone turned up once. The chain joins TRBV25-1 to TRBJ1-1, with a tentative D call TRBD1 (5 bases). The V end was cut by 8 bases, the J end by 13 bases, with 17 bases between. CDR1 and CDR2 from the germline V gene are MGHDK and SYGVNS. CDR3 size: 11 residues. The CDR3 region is CASQSGGTVFF. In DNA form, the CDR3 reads TGTGCCAGCCAATCGGGAGGGACCGTTTTCTTT.

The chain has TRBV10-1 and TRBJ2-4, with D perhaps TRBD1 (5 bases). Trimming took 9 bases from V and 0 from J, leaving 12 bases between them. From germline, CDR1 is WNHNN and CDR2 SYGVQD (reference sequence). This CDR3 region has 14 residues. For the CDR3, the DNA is TGCGCCAGGGACGGACATCTAGCCAAAAACATTCAGTACTTC. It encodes CARDGHLAKNIQYF.

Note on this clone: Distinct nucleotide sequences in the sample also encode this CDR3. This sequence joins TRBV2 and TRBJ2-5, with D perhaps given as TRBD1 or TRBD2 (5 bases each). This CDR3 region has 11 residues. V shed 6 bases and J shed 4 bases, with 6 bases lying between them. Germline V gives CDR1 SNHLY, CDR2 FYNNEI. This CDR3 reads CASRRGETQYF. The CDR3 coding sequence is TGTGCCAGCAGGAGGGGAGAGACCCAGTACTTC.

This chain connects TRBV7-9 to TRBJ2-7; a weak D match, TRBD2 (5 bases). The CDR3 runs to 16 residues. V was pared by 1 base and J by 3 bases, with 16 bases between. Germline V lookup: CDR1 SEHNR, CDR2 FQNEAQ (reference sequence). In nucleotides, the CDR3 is TGTGCCAGCAGCTTAGGGGGAGTCTCTTCTGGCTACGAGCAGTACTTC. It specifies CASSLGGVSSGYEQYF.

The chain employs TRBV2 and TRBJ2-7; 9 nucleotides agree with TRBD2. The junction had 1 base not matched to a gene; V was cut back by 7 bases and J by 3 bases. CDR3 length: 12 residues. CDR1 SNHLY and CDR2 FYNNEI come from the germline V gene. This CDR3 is CASKLAGYEQYF. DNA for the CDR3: TGTGCCAGCAAACTAGCGGGCTACGAGCAGTACTTC. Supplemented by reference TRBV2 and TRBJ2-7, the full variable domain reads EPEVTQTPSHQVTQMGQEVILRCVPISNHLYFYWYRQILGQKVEFLVSFYNNEISEKSEIFDDQFSVERPDGSNFTLKIRSTKLEDSAMYFCASKLAGYEQYFGPGTRLTVT.

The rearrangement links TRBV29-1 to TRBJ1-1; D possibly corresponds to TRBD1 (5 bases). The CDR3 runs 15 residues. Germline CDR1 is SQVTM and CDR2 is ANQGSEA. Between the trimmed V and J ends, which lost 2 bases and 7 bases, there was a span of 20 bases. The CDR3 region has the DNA TGCAGCGTTGAAAGGTGGGGGAATCGGTATGATGAAGCTTTCTTT. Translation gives CSVERWGNRYDEAFF.

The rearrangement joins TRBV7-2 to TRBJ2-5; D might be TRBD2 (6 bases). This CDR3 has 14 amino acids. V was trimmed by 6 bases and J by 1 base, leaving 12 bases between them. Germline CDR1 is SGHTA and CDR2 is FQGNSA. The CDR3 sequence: CASRPGLFQETQYF. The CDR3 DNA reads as TGTGCCAGCAGGCCGGGACTGTTCCAAGAGACCCAGTACTTC.

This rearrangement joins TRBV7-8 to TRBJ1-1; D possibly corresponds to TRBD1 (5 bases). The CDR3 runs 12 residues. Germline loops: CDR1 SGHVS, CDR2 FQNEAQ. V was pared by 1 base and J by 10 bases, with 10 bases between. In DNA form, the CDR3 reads TGTGCCAGCAGCTTAGGGGGGGAAGGAGCTTTCTTT. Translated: CASSLGGEGAFF. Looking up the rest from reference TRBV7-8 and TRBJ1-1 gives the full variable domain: GAGVSQSPRYKVAKRGQDVALRCDPISGHVSLFWYQQALGQGPEFLTYFQNEAQLDKSGLPSDRFFAERPEGSVSTLKIQRTQQEDSAVYLCASSLGGEGAFFGQGTRLTVV.

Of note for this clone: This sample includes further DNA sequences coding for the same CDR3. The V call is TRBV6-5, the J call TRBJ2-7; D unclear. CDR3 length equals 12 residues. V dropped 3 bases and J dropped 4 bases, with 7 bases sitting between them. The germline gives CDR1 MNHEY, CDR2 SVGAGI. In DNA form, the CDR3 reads TGTGCCAGCAGTTATTATGGATACGAGCAGTACTTC. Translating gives CASSYYGYEQYF.

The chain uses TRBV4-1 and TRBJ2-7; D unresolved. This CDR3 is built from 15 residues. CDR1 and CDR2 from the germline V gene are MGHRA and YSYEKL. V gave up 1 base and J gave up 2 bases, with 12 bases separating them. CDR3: CASSQGAGYPYEQYF. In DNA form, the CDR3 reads TGCGCCAGCAGCCAAGGTGCCGGGTACCCCTACGAGCAGTACTTC.

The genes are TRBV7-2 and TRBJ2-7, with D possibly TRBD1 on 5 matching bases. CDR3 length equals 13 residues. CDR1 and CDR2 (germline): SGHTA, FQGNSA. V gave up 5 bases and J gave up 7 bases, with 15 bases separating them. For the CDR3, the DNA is TGTGCCAGCAGCCCTGGGGCGGCGTGGGAGCAGTACTTC. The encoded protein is CASSPGAAWEQYF.

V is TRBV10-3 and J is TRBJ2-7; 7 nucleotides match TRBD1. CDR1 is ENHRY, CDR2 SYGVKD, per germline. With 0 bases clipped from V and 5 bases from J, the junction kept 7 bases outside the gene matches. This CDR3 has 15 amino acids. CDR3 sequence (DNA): TGTGCCATCAGTGAGTCGATTCGACAGGGCAACGAGCAGTACTTC. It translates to CAISESIRQGNEQYF.